A selection of T cell receptor beta chains follows, all from one sample in a study of cytomegalovirus exposure and HLA in healthy donors. TCRdb's table, derived via immunoSEQ multiplex PCR, lists solely in-frame clones and lacks some. The table shows fewer than 200,000 clones, with 82% occurring only once. Sequenced material: PBMCs. These receptors came from a male donor in good health and CMV-seronegative. The CDR3 runs from the conserved cysteine through the conserved F or W. A D gene is named only where the DNA matches it firmly. Not every row has a clone size; where given, it reads once, few, many or a size class.

clone size	D gene	V gene	J gene	CDR3 protein	CDR3 DNA
once	TRBD1	TRBV7-6	TRBJ2-1	CASRPGTGNEQFF	TGTGCCAGCAGACCCGGGACAGGGAATGAGCAGTTCTTC
few	-	TRBV4-1	TRBJ1-1	CASSQAGQIEAFF	TGCGCCAGCAGCCAAGCTGGACAGATTGAAGCTTTCTTT
-	-	TRBV5-1	TRBJ2-5	CASSLEDYQETQYF	TGCGCCAGCAGCTTGGAAGACTACCAAGAGACCCAGTACTTC
-	TRBD2	TRBV9	TRBJ2-2	CASSVVAGGPSNAGELFF	TGTGCCAGCAGCGTAGTAGCGGGAGGACCCTCGAACGCCGGGGAGCTGTTTTTT
-	-	TRBV10-3	TRBJ1-2	CAISESYSNYGYTF	TGTGCCATCAGTGAGTCCTACAGTAACTATGGCTACACCTTC
-	TRBD1	TRBV28	TRBJ2-3	CASSRPWTGSSTDTQYF	TGTGCCAGCAGTCGCCCCTGGACAGGCTCTAGCACAGATACGCAGTATTTT
-	-	TRBV7-2	TRBJ1-1	CASTERQNTEAFF	TGTGCCAGCACCGAGAGGCAGAACACTGAAGCTTTCTTT
once	TRBD2	TRBV27	TRBJ2-7	CASSLWSGNRGEQYF	TGTGCCAGCAGTTTATGGAGCGGGAATCGGGGCGAGCAGTACTTC
-	-	TRBV2	TRBJ1-1	CASSEGTANTEAFF	TGTGCCAGCAGTGAAGGGACAGCGAACACTGAAGCTTTCTTT
-	-	TRBV9	TRBJ1-3	CASSVESVDSSGNTIYF	TGTGCCAGCAGCGTAGAATCGGTCGATAGCTCTGGAAACACCATATATTTT
-	-	TRBV5-8	TRBJ2-7	CASSLDVSSYEQYF	TGTGCCAGCAGCTTGGACGTCAGCTCCTACGAGCAGTACTTC
few	TRBD2	TRBV7-9	TRBJ2-3	CASSPPAQAGGRVDTQYF	TGTGCCAGCAGCCCTCCAGCCCAAGCGGGGGGGCGGGTAGATACGCAGTATTTT
-	-	TRBV7-9	TRBJ2-7	CSSSSEWGARFYEQYF	TGTTCCAGCAGCTCCGAATGGGGCGCGAGGTTCTACGAGCAGTACTTC
-	TRBD2	TRBV7-6	TRBJ2-5	CASSSKPGGEQETQYF	TGTGCCAGCAGCTCAAAGCCCGGGGGGGAACAAGAGACCCAGTACTTC
-	-	TRBV6-6	TRBJ1-2	CASSLQGSYGYTF	TGTGCCAGCAGTTTGCAGGGGAGCTATGGCTACACCTTC
-	-	TRBV7-9	TRBJ1-3	CASRSASSGNTIYF	TGTGCCAGCAGGTCAGCGAGCTCTGGAAACACCATATATTTT
-	-	TRBV9	TRBJ2-6	CASSALPGSTSGANVLTF	TGTGCCAGCAGCGCGCTACCCGGGAGTACCTCTGGGGCCAACGTCCTGACTTTC
-	TRBD1	TRBV27	TRBJ2-3	CASSLTPGTGTGTDTQYF	TGTGCCAGCAGTCTTACACCCGGGACAGGGACGGGCACAGATACGCAGTATTTT
once	-	TRBV7-9	TRBJ1-5	CASSSGGGPNQPQHF	TGTGCCAGCAGCTCCGGGGGGGGCCCCAATCAGCCCCAGCATTTT
-	-	TRBV6-1	TRBJ1-5	CASSAYRGSPQHF	TGTGCCAGCAGCGCCTATCGGGGTAGTCCCCAGCATTTT
-	TRBD2	TRBV19	TRBJ2-7	CASTLSAGGVYEQYF	TGTGCCAGTACCCTTTCCGCGGGAGGGGTCTACGAGCAGTACTTC
few	TRBD1	TRBV6-1	TRBJ2-3	CASSEIEGAVPDTQYF	TGTGCCAGCAGTGAAATAGAGGGGGCGGTCCCAGATACGCAGTATTTT
-	TRBD1	TRBV7-2	TRBJ2-7	CASSPSGAGGSEQYF	TGTGCCAGCAGCCCATCTGGGGCAGGGGGTAGCGAGCAGTACTTC
-	-	TRBV6-6	TRBJ2-7	CASMTSKNEQYF	TGTGCCAGCATGACATCGAAAAACGAGCAGTACTTC
few	TRBD1	TRBV10-1	TRBJ2-1	CASSGDGTGPYNEQFF	TGCGCCAGCAGTGGGGACGGGACAGGACCCTACAATGAGCAGTTCTTC
-	-	TRBV7-5	TRBJ2-7	CARSLLPQTSKYEQYF	TGTGCCAGAAGCTTATTACCTCAGACTAGTAAATACGAGCAGTACTTC
-	-	TRBV5-1	TRBJ2-7	CATSAAVGNYEQYF	TGCGCCACGTCTGCAGCGGTTGGGAACTACGAGCAGTACTTC
-	-	TRBV19	TRBJ2-1	CASSIVANEQFF	TGTGCCAGTAGTATAGTGGCCAATGAGCAGTTCTTC
-	TRBD2	TRBV6-5	TRBJ2-1	CASRGGLADYNEQFF	TGTGCCAGCAGGGGGGGACTAGCGGACTACAATGAGCAGTTCTTC
-	TRBD1	TRBV29-1	TRBJ1-4	CSGRQGTNEKLFF	TGCAGCGGACGACAGGGCACTAATGAAAAACTGTTTTTT
-	-	TRBV5-1	TRBJ1-3	CASSLGGASGNTIYF	TGCGCCAGCAGCTTGGGTGGGGCGTCTGGAAACACCATATATTTT
-	TRBD2	TRBV19	TRBJ2-5	CASRLAEQETQYF	TGTGCCAGCCGACTAGCGGAACAAGAGACCCAGTACTTC
-	-	TRBV7-9	TRBJ2-7	CASSLAHTYEQYF	TGTGCCAGCAGCTTAGCCCACACCTACGAGCAGTACTTC
-	TRBD1	TRBV28	TRBJ1-5	CASINTGAINQPQHF	TGTGCCAGCATCAATACAGGGGCAATTAATCAGCCCCAGCATTTT
-	TRBD1	TRBV18	TRBJ1-4	CASSFRVGTGDEKLFF	TGTGCCAGCTCTTTCAGGGTTGGGACAGGGGATGAAAAACTGTTTTTT
-	-	TRBV19	TRBJ1-1	CASQLKRNTEAFF	TGTGCCAGTCAACTCAAGAGAAACACTGAAGCTTTCTTT
-	TRBD2	TRBV30	TRBJ2-7	CAWSKAGEWYEQYF	TGTGCCTGGAGTAAAGCGGGGGAATGGTACGAGCAGTACTTC
-	TRBD2	TRBV9	TRBJ2-3	CASSERLAGATDTQYF	TGTGCCAGCAGTGAAAGACTAGCGGGGGCCACAGATACGCAGTATTTT
-	-	TRBV2	TRBJ1-2	CASSEALRGVGYTF	TGTGCCAGCAGTGAAGCGCTTCGGGGGGTTGGCTACACCTTC
-	TRBD2	TRBV4-1	TRBJ2-7	CASSQDLSASGGYEQYF	TGCGCCAGCAGCCAAGATCTCTCGGCTAGCGGGGGGTACGAGCAGTACTTC
-	TRBD1	TRBV28	TRBJ1-4	CASRRGQGANEKLFF	TGTGCCAGCAGACGAGGACAGGGGGCAAATGAAAAACTGTTTTTT
-	TRBD1	TRBV5-6	TRBJ1-5	CASSLAGQGGVSSQPQHF	TGTGCCAGCAGCTTGGCGGGTCAGGGGGGAGTTTCCTCTCAGCCCCAGCATTTT
-	-	TRBV21-1	TRBJ2-2	CASYPDRRYSTGELFF	TGTGCCAGCTACCCGGACAGGCGGTACTCTACCGGGGAGCTGTTTTTT
-	-	TRBV4-2	TRBJ1-2	CASSQDTGKGEADGYTF	TGTGCCAGCAGCCAAGATACGGGGAAAGGGGAGGCTGATGGCTACACCTTC
few	-	TRBV14	TRBJ2-1	CASSQVGTHLSHEQFF	TGTGCCAGCAGCCAAGTAGGGACTCACCTGAGCCATGAGCAGTTCTTC
-	-	TRBV6-5	TRBJ2-6	CASLRLGANVLTF	TGTGCCAGCCTACGTCTTGGGGCCAACGTCCTGACTTTC
-	TRBD1	TRBV28	TRBJ2-7	CASSHAGTGAYEQYF	TGTGCCAGCAGTCACGCCGGGACAGGGGCCTACGAGCAGTACTTC
-	-	TRBV19	TRBJ1-5	CASSIGWKDTAQPQHF	TGTGCCAGTAGTATAGGTTGGAAGGACACTGCCCAGCCCCAGCATTTT
once	TRBD1	TRBV7-3	TRBJ1-1	CASSRDRADTEAFF	TGTGCCAGCAGTAGAGACAGGGCAGATACTGAAGCTTTCTTT
-	TRBD1	TRBV12-5	TRBJ1-5	CASQQGVGRGQPQHF	TGTGCTAGCCAACAGGGGGTCGGTAGGGGTCAGCCCCAGCATTTT
-	-	TRBV5-8	TRBJ1-1	CASSLASGFGTEAFF	TGTGCCAGCAGCTTGGCTTCGGGTTTTGGGACTGAAGCTTTCTTT
few	TRBD1	TRBV4-2	TRBJ2-1	CASSQDGTGGYNEQFF	TGTGCCAGCAGCCAAGATGGGACAGGGGGCTACAATGAGCAGTTCTTC
-	TRBD2	TRBV2	TRBJ2-5	CASSSGGATETQYF	TGTGCCAGCAGTAGCGGGGGGGCCACAGAGACCCAGTACTTC
-	-	TRBV2	TRBJ2-1	CASSGPSAVPYNEQFF	TGTGCCAGCAGTGGGCCTAGCGCTGTTCCTTACAATGAGCAGTTCTTC
-	TRBD1	TRBV5-8	TRBJ1-1	CASSLGDRANTEAFF	TGTGCCAGCAGCTTGGGGGACAGGGCGAACACTGAAGCTTTCTTT